These 22 T cell receptor beta chains were sequenced from one sample in a study of cytomegalovirus exposure and HLA in healthy donors. Use of 60 Vbeta and 13 Jbeta primers characterized the PCR. TCRdb's table, derived via immunoSEQ multiplex PCR, lists solely in-frame clones and lacks some. The sample includes roughly 120,000 clones, about four fifths of them seen just once. Material: PBMCs. The origin of the receptors is a woman aged 25-40 years in good health and CMV-seronegative.

This clone was picked up one time. The CDR3 DNA reads as TGTGCCAGCAGTCTTGAGCGGAACTACAATGAGCAGTTCTTC. This codes for CASSLERNYNEQFF. The genes are TRBV28 and TRBJ2-1, with D possibly being TRBD2 (5 bases). Per germline, CDR1 MDHEN and CDR2 SYDVKM. Between the trimmed V and J ends, which lost 5 bases and 3 bases, there was a span of 11 bases. This CDR3 is built from 14 residues.

This clone was detected only a few times. The chain combines TRBV25-1 with TRBJ1-3, with TRBD1 matching 7 bases. J was trimmed by 0 bases and V by 1 base; bases with no gene match: 6. CDR3 length: 17 residues. Germline CDR1 reads MGHDK; CDR2 reads SYGVNS. As DNA, the CDR3 is TGTGCCAGCAGTGAATTCGAAGGGGGCCCCTCTGGAAACACCATATATTTT. It is translated as CASSEFEGGPSGNTIYF.

A few counts support this clone. The chain couples TRBV10-3 to TRBJ2-7; weak D call: TRBD2 (5 bases). The V gene's germline CDR1 is ENHRY and CDR2 SYGVKD. The ends were cut back, 6 bases at V and 2 bases at J, with 17 bases in the middle. The CDR3 runs to 15 residues. The chain's CDR3 is CAIRATSGVTYEQYF. CDR3 DNA: TGTGCCATCAGAGCAACCTCCGGGGTCACCTACGAGCAGTACTTC.

This clone was found once. The chain has TRBV6-1 and TRBJ2-7; D call uncertain. V was clipped by 1 base and J by 4 bases, with 5 bases between them. CDR3 length: 12 residues. CDR1 and CDR2 (germline): MNHNS, SASEGT. CDR3 protein: CASSEERYEQYF. The CDR3 DNA sequence: TGTGCCAGCAGTGAAGAGAGGTACGAGCAGTACTTC.

The CDR3 spells CASSLSTRGVEKLFF. CDR3 coding DNA: TGTGCCAGCAGTCTTTCGACAAGGGGCGTTGAAAAACTGTTTTTT. The gene calls are TRBV27 and TRBJ1-4; D is perhaps TRBD1 (5 bases). Trimming shortened V by 5 bases and J by 7 bases, and 17 bases separated the two germline ends. The CDR3 loop spans 15 amino acids. Germline values: CDR1 MNHEY, CDR2 SMNVEV (reference sequence).

The rearrangement uses TRBV19 and TRBJ1-3; 7 bases match TRBD1. V dropped 3 bases and J dropped 3; count of bases not matched to a gene: 5. The germline V gene has CDR1 LNHDA and CDR2 SQIVND (reference sequence). The CDR3 has 15 residues. CDR3 residues: CASSIGRGFGNTIYF. In nucleotides, the CDR3 is TGTGCCAGTAGTATTGGCAGGGGGTTTGGAAACACCATATATTTT. Full variable domain (rest looked up from reference TRBV19 and TRBJ1-3): DGGITQSPKYLFRKEGQNVTLSCEQNLNHDAMYWYRQDPGQGLRLIYYSQIVNDFQKGDIAEGYSVSREKKESFPLTVTSAQKNPTAFYLCASSIGRGFGNTIYFGEGSWLTVV.

This sequence joins TRBV27 and TRBJ2-3; D possibly corresponds to TRBD1 (7 bases). V shed 6 bases and J shed 5 bases, with 18 bases lying between them. The germline V gene encodes CDR1 MNHEY and CDR2 SMNVEV (reference sequence). This CDR3 has 15 residues. CDR3 protein: CASRSLPGGRDTQYF. CDR3 DNA sequence: TGTGCCAGCAGATCCCTCCCAGGGGGGCGAGATACGCAGTATTTT.

The gene calls are TRBV5-1 and TRBJ2-6; 7 nucleotides agree with TRBD2. The CDR3 loop spans 14 amino acids. Germline assignment: CDR1 SGHRS and CDR2 YFSETQ. The V gene end was trimmed by 7 bases and the J gene end by 2 bases; junction bases not matched to a gene: 3. CDR3 residues: CASFGGAGANVLTF. The CDR3 DNA reads as TGCGCCAGCTTTGGGGGGGCTGGGGCCAACGTCCTGACTTTC.

This clone was seen once. The rearrangement links TRBV7-6 to TRBJ2-3; a possible D gene is TRBD2 (6 bases). V lost 4 bases and J lost 3, with 11 bases in between. The CDR3 loop spans 14 amino acids. Germline V gene data show CDR1 as SGHVS and CDR2 as FNYEAQ. The CDR3 coding sequence is TGTGCCAGCAGCTCGGAGGGCCTGACAGATACGCAGTATTTT. Translation gives CASSSEGLTDTQYF.

This sequence joins TRBV5-1 and TRBJ2-5; TRBD1 matches at 7 bases. Per the germline V gene, CDR1 is SGHRS and CDR2 is YFSETQ. V shed 4 bases and J 2 bases; nucleotides not matched to a gene: 5. The CDR3 extends over 14 amino acids. In nucleotides, the CDR3 is TGCGCCAGCAGCCGAGCCAGGGGGCAAGAGACCCAGTACTTC. Its protein product is CASSRARGQETQYF.

This clone was observed a few times. The rearrangement joins TRBV28 to TRBJ1-1, with D uncertain. Germline V gives CDR1 MDHEN, CDR2 SYDVKM. Trimming left V 4 bases short and J 1 base short, with 19 bases between. CDR3 length: 17 amino acids. Here the CDR3 reads CASSYRRTRGRNTEAFF. The CDR3 DNA is TGTGCCAGCAGTTACCGCCGAACACGCGGAAGGAACACTGAAGCTTTCTTT.

This clone was observed a handful of times. J is TRBJ1-2 and V is TRBV18, with a tentative D call TRBD1 (5 bases). V shed 6 bases and J shed 5 bases, with 22 bases lying between them. This CDR3 is built from 16 residues. The germline V gene has CDR1 KGHSH and CDR2 LQKENI. CDR3: CASSEGVDVTPYGYTF. The DNA of the CDR3 is TGTGCCAGCTCGGAAGGGGTGGACGTAACTCCATATGGCTACACCTTC.

V usage is TRBV10-2 and J usage is TRBJ2-1, with D tentatively TRBD2 (5 bases). Germline CDR1 reads WSHSY; CDR2 reads SAAADI. The CDR3 length is 15 residues. V was cut by 2 bases and J by 4 bases, with 12 bases left in between. The CDR3, as DNA: TGCGCCAGCAGTGAGCCACCGACTATTTACAATGAGCAGTTCTTC. Protein: CASSEPPTIYNEQFF.

There are a few counts of this clone. V is TRBV18 and J is TRBJ1-1; TRBD1 aligns across 7 bases. This CDR3 has 16 amino acids. The trim removed 3 bases at V and 0 bases at J, leaving 7 bases unmatched. Per germline, CDR1 KGHSH and CDR2 LQKENI. The CDR3 loop is CASSPTTRGLNTEAFF. Written as DNA, the CDR3 is TGTGCCAGCTCACCGACAACCAGGGGGTTGAACACTGAAGCTTTCTTT.

This sequence joins TRBV19 and TRBJ2-5, with 9 bases lining up with TRBD2. The DNA end lines up better with TRBJ2-7; the J call may be wrong. CDR1 and CDR2 from the germline V gene are LNHDA and SQIVND (reference sequence). There are 13 residues in the CDR3. Written as DNA, the CDR3 is TGTGCCAGTAGAGCTAGCGGGACCTACGAGCAGTACTTC. Translated: CASRASGTYEQYF.

This clone was counted only a few times. CDR3 in amino acids: CASSVDERVRELFF. DNA of the CDR3: TGTGCCAGCAGCGTAGACGAGCGGGTGCGGGAGCTGTTTTTT. The rearrangement uses TRBV9 and TRBJ2-2; a weak D match, TRBD2 (6 bases). The CDR3 totals 14 residues. Trimming shortened V by 0 bases and J by 9 bases, and 12 bases separated the two germline ends. CDR1 SGDLS and CDR2 YYNGEE come from the germline V gene.

This chain links TRBV5-1 with TRBJ2-7; TRBD2 matches at 9 bases. The V gene's germline CDR1 is SGHRS and CDR2 YFSETQ. The J segment lost 4 bases and the V segment lost 1 base, leaving 6 bases of the junction unmatched. The CDR3 contains 15 residues. CDR3 sequence: CASSLSREGRYEQYF. As DNA, the CDR3 is TGCGCCAGCAGCTTGTCGCGGGAGGGCCGTTACGAGCAGTACTTC. Full variable domain (outside the CDR3, taken from reference TRBV5-1 and TRBJ2-7): KAGVTQTPRYLIKTRGQQVTLSCSPISGHRSVSWYQQTPGQGLQFLFEYFSETQRNKGNFPGRFSGRQFSNSRSEMNVSTLELGDSALYLCASSLSREGRYEQYFGPGTRLTVT.

The chain couples TRBV19 to TRBJ2-2, with 7 bases that match TRBD2. Germline V gene data show CDR1 as LNHDA and CDR2 as SQIVND (reference sequence). The V gene end was trimmed by 6 bases and the J gene end by 0 bases; junction bases not matched to a gene: 1. This CDR3 region has 14 residues. CDR3 bases: TGTGCCAGTAGGCTAGCGGCGAACACCGGGGAGCTGTTTTTT. Protein product: CASRLAANTGELFF.

The chain joins TRBV7-9 to TRBJ1-2; 7 bases map to TRBD1. Losses at the gene ends were 5 bases for V and 0 bases for J; bases not matched to a gene: 6. Germline CDR1 SEHNR, CDR2 FQNEAQ (reference sequence). The CDR3 is made up of 15 amino acids. CDR3 coding DNA: TGTGCCAGCAGCCCCCGACAGGGACCTAACTATGGCTACACCTTC. Its translation: CASSPRQGPNYGYTF.

This chain links TRBV5-1 with TRBJ2-7; 11 bases fit TRBD2. This CDR3 has 16 amino acids. Unmatched junction bases numbered 5, after V lost 0 bases and J lost 3 bases. The V gene's germline CDR1 is SGHRS and CDR2 YFSETQ. CDR3 sequence: CASSLDAGTSGYEQYF. The CDR3 DNA sequence: TGCGCCAGCAGCTTGGACGCCGGGACTAGCGGCTACGAGCAGTACTTC.

V is TRBV5-5 and J is TRBJ2-2, with unresolved D. The CDR3 totals 13 residues. V lost 4 bases, J lost 5 bases, and 9 bases lay in between. CDR1 and CDR2 (germline): SGHKS, YYEKEE (reference sequence). The CDR3: CASSPAETGELFF. The CDR3 nucleotides are TGTGCCAGCAGCCCGGCGGAGACCGGGGAGCTGTTTTTT.

The V gene is TRBV7-2, the J gene TRBJ2-7, with TRBD2 matching 13 bases. The V segment lost 5 bases and the J segment 9 bases; nucleotides outside the gene matches: 10. Per germline, CDR1 SGHTA and CDR2 FQGNSA. The CDR3 totals 15 residues. The chain's CDR3 is CASSTQTSGGLGQYF. The CDR3 DNA reads TGTGCCAGCAGCACCCAGACTAGCGGGGGGTTGGGGCAGTACTTC.